Listed here are 11 T cell receptor beta chains from one sample, sequenced in a study of breast tumors, draining lymph nodes, adjacent tissues (dated by TCRdb to the mid-2010s). The library was prepared using multiplex PCR. The sequencer listed for this sample is Illumina HiSeq 2000. TCRdb's own reprocessing of the public reads used fastp at Q25 and MiXCR and kept productive beta chains. When rows share a CDR3 protein, they turn into one entry using the most common DNA and genes. This sample gives over 10,000 distinct CDR3 sequences in total; 62% of them show up just once. The top ten clones comprise about half of the sample. Input material: tumor-adjacent breast tissue. These receptors all stem from a female donor with breast cancer. Some clones in this sample may be carry-over from other donors' samples.

The chain uses TRBV28 and TRBJ2-7; the D is unclear. V was cut by 10 bases and J by 4 bases, with 17 bases left in between. This CDR3 contains 13 residues. Per germline, CDR1 MDHEN and CDR2 SYDVKM. CDR3 coding DNA: TGTGCCATTAAGGGCACTAATAAATACGAGCAGTACTTC. Protein product: CAIKGTNKYEQYF.

There are many counts of this clonotype. The rearrangement joins TRBV6-2 or TRBV6-3 to TRBJ2-7, with 8 bases matching TRBD2. V was clipped by 4 bases and J by 2 bases; unmatched bases: 10. The CDR3 is 16 amino acids. Germline CDR1 and CDR2: MNHEY and SVGEGT. In nucleotides, the CDR3 is TGTGCCAGCAGTTCCTCGTGGAGCGGGGGCCCCTACGAGCAGTACTTC. The encoded protein is CASSSSWSGGPYEQYF.

This sequence joins TRBV20-1 and TRBJ2-2; D is unclear. The V and J ends lost 0 bases and 1 base respectively, with 9 bases between them. CDR1 DFQATT and CDR2 SNEGSKA come from the germline V gene (reference sequence). There are 15 residues in the CDR3. In DNA form, the CDR3 reads TGCAGTGCTAGAGATCACGCCAGGAACACCGGGGAGCTGTTTTTT. As protein: CSARDHARNTGELFF.

This clonotype appeared a single time. The V and J genes are TRBV4-2 and TRBJ1-5; TRBD1 matches at 9 bases. Germline loops: CDR1 LGHNA, CDR2 YNFKEQ. Trimming cost V 3 bases and J 3 bases; bases outside gene matches: 3. The CDR3 is 15 residues long. CDR3 in amino acids: CASSQDRGFNQPQHF. DNA for the CDR3: TGTGCCAGCAGCCAGGACAGGGGATTCAATCAGCCCCAGCATTTT.

With respect to this clonotype: The junction departs from the called germline gene at one end, perhaps through a read error. The genes are TRBV20-1 and TRBJ2-7; 8 bases agree with TRBD2. The CDR3 consists of 14 residues. Germline CDR1 reads DFQATT; CDR2 reads SNEGSKA (reference sequence). In nucleotides, the CDR3 is TGCAGTGCCATACTAGCGGACAACCCCTATGAGCAGTACTTC. Translating it yields CSAILADNPYEQYF.

This chain connects TRBV20-1 to TRBJ1-4; D remains unclear. The ends were cut back, 3 bases at V and 5 bases at J, with 4 bases in the middle. The CDR3 totals 11 residues. CDR1 is DFQATT, CDR2 SNEGSKA, per germline (reference sequence). The CDR3 coding sequence is TGCAGTGCTAGTGACAATGAAAAACTGTTTTTT. Residues: CSASDNEKLFF.

The rearrangement links TRBV18 to TRBJ1-2, with 7 bases fitting TRBD1. This CDR3 has 16 residues. Per germline, CDR1 KGHSH and CDR2 LQKENI. Trimming cost V 0 bases and J 4 bases; bases outside gene matches: 8. For the CDR3, the DNA is TGTGCCAGCTCACCACCGGAGGTGACAGGGACCTATGGCTACACCTTC. Encoded protein: CASSPPEVTGTYGYTF.

This clonotype showed up many times. The chain employs TRBV12-3 or TRBV12-4 and TRBJ2-7; 13 bases align to TRBD2. The CDR3 extends over 17 amino acids. J lost 4 bases, V lost 5 bases, and 11 bases had no gene match. The CDR3 sequence: CASSNVPGLAGQYEQYF. CDR3 sequence (DNA): TGTGCCAGCAGTAACGTCCCGGGACTAGCGGGACAATACGAGCAGTACTTC.

This clonotype was detected many times. The chain carries TRBV14 and TRBJ2-3; D gene unclear. The CDR3 length is 18 residues. Per germline, CDR1 SGHDN and CDR2 FVKESK. Trimming shortened V by 0 bases and J by 1 base, and 17 bases separated the two germline ends. CDR3 protein: CASSQDLDVRVGTDTQYF. CDR3 DNA sequence: TGTGCCAGCAGCCAAGATCTTGACGTCCGGGTAGGCACAGATACGCAGTATTTT.

The chain recombines TRBV11-3 with TRBJ1-2; 8 nucleotides match TRBD1. In germline, CDR1 is SGHNT, CDR2 YENEEA. V trimming: 7 bases; J trimming: 4 bases; junction bases outside the gene matches: 8. The CDR3 length is 14 residues. CDR3 protein: CASTKTGAGYGYTF. The CDR3 bases are TGTGCCAGCACCAAGACAGGGGCGGGCTATGGCTACACCTTC.

This chain joins TRBV20-1 and TRBJ2-3; TRBD2 matches at 7 bases. Germline CDR1 DFQATT, CDR2 SNEGSKA (reference sequence). This CDR3 is 14 amino acids long. With V trimmed by 1 base and J by 8 bases, 9 bases remained unmatched. CDR3 in DNA: TGCAGTGCTAGAGTTCGCGGGAGTGGAGCTACGCAGTATTTT. Protein product: CSARVRGSGATQYF.